The source of this TCR beta chain is a study of tumor-infiltrating lymphocytes in primary liver carcinoma. Overall study context: Samples yielded about 3.65 to 7.5 million productive TCRbeta reads, similar across tissue types. Study-level results: The study found tumor-adjacent and tumor-blood pairs overlapped less than tumor region pairs. When set against blood, tumors had a significantly higher top-250-clone fraction (p = 0.039).

TCR beta cDNA came from about 450 ng total RNA, primed with a constant-region primer. Nested multiplex PCR, run for three rounds with slightly modified ARM-PCR, yielded TCR beta libraries. Amplification in the first two PCR rounds was performed using TRBV1-TRBV30 forward primers and a C-beta reverse primer for approximately 10 cycles each. TCRdb re-derived calls from the multiplex PCR reads in MiXCR, one entry per CDR3 protein. The sample lists about 320,000 distinct CDR3 sequences; 55% to 65% were seen once. This clonotype is medium-sized (0.01 to 0.1%) by share. The antigen is undetermined. Germline DNA was also extracted, with blood RNA taken from unsorted whole blood. V lost 5 bases and J lost 0, with 11 bases in between. Germline loops: CDR1 SGHAT, CDR2 FQNNGV. The CDR3 sequence is 14 residues long.

The clonotype originates from a man between 35 and 55 years old with primary liver carcinoma and hepatitis B virus infection. Sequencing was carried out using peripheral blood. The chain links TRBV11-2 to TRBJ2-7; TRBD2 might be the D (6 bases). CDR3 loop: CASSPGLLSYEQYF. The CDR3, as DNA: TGTGCCAGCAGCCCGGGACTCCTCTCCTACGAGCAGTACTTC.